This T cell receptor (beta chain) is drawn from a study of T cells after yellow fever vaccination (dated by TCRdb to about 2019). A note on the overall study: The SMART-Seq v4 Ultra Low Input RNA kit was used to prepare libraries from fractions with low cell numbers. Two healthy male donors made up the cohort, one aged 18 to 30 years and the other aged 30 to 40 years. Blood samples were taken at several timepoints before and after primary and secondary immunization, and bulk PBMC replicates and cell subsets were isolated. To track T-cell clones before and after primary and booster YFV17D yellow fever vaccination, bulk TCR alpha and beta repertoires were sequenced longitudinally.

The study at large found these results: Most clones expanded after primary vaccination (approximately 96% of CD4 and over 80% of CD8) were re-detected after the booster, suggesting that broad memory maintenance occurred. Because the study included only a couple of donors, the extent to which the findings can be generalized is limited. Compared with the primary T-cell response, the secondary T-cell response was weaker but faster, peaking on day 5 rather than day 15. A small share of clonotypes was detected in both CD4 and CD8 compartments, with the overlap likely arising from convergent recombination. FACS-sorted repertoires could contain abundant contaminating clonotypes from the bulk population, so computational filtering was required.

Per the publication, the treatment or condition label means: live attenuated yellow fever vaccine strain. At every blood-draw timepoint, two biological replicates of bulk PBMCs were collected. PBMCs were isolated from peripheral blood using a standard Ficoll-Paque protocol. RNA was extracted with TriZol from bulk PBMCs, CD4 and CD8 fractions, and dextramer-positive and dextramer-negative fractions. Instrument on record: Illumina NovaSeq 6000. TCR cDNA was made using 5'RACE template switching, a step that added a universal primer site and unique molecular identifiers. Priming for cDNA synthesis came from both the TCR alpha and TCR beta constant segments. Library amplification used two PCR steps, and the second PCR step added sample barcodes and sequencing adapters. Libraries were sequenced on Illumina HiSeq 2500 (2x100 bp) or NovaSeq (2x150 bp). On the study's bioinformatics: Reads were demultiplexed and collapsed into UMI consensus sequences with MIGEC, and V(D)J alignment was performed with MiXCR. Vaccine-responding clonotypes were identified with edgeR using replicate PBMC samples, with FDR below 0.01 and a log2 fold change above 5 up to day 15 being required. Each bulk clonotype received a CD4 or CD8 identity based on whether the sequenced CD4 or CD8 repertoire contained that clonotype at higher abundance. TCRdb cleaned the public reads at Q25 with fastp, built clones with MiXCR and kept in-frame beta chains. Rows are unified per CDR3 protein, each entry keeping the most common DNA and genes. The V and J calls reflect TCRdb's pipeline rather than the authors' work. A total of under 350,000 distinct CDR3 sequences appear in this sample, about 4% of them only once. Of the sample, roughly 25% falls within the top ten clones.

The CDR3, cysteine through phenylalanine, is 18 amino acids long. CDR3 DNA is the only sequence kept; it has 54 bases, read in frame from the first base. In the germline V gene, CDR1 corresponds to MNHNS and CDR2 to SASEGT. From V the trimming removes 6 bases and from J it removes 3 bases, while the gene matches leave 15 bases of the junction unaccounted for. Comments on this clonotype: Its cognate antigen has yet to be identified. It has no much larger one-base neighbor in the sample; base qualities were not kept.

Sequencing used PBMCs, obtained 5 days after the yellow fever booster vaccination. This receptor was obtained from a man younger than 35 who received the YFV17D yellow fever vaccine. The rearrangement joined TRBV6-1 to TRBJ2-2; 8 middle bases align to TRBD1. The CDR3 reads CASRFIGWQGADTGELFF. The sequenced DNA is TGTGCCAGCAGGTTTATTGGGTGGCAGGGGGCTGACACCGGGGAGCTGTTTTTT.